Following are 10 T cell receptor beta chains from one sample sequenced in a study of shared clonotypes between healthy human individuals. Produced via immunoSEQ multiplex PCR; TCRdb's table is partial and in-frame only. The table shows about 680,000 clones, with about three quarters occurring only once. Sample: memory CD4+ T cells sorted from blood. Noted subset: CD45RA-negative fraction. The receptors stem from a woman in her 30s in good health.

This clone was found a few times. This sequence joins TRBV4-1 and TRBJ1-1; D unclear. Per germline, CDR1 MGHRA and CDR2 YSYEKL. V lost 1 base and J 6 bases, leaving 12 bases between the germline ends. CDR3 length: 14 residues. The CDR3, as DNA: TGCGCCAGCAGCCAAGCGGATCGGGTCTCTGAAGCTTTCTTT. It yields the protein CASSQADRVSEAFF.

The chain combines TRBV28 with TRBJ2-7; TRBD1 matches at 7 bases. CDR3 length: 15 amino acids. Germline V gives CDR1 MDHEN, CDR2 SYDVKM. With V trimmed by 6 bases and J by 7 bases, 15 bases remained unmatched. In DNA, the CDR3 is TGTGCCAGCAGAGAAACAGGGGTTCGGCTGGGGGAGCAGTACTTC. It is translated as CASRETGVRLGEQYF.

The rearrangement joins TRBV13 to TRBJ1-4; no clear D. The CDR3 is 14 residues long. Germline values: CDR1 PRHDT, CDR2 FYEKMQ (reference sequence). Trimming removed 5 bases at V and 0 bases at J, with 7 bases between. This CDR3 reads CASSRTATNEKLFF. The CDR3 DNA reads TGTGCCAGCAGCCGGACGGCAACTAATGAAAAACTGTTTTTT. Variable domain in full (rest from reference TRBV13 and TRBJ1-4): AAGVIQSPRHLIKEKRETATLKCYPIPRHDTVYWYQQGPGQDPQFLISFYEKMQSDKGSIPDRFSAQQFSDYHSELNMSSLELGDSALYFCASSRTATNEKLFFGSGTQLSVL.

This clone was seen only a few times. The V gene is TRBV28, the J gene TRBJ1-2; D possibly corresponds to TRBD1 (6 bases). The CDR3 runs 17 residues. V lost 2 bases and J 0 bases, leaving 16 bases between the germline ends. CDR1 is MDHEN, CDR2 SYDVKM, per germline. The CDR3 region has the DNA TGTGCCAGCAGTTTAAGGGGGGCTGGAGTAACTAACTATGGCTACACCTTC. Translation: CASSLRGAGVTNYGYTF.

As regards this clone: This sample also contains other DNA sequences that code for the same CDR3. This chain connects TRBV28 to TRBJ1-2; no firm D call. The CDR3 loop spans 12 amino acids. Germline V lookup: CDR1 MDHEN, CDR2 SYDVKM. The ends were cut back, 6 bases at V and 3 bases at J, with 8 bases in the middle. CDR3 region: CASSLQDYGYTF. The CDR3 DNA reads TGTGCCAGCAGCCTTCAGGACTATGGCTACACCTTC.

The gene calls are TRBV9 and TRBJ2-2, with D possibly being TRBD2 (5 bases). With 0 bases removed from V and 1 base from J, the gap between germline ends came to 10 bases. There are 16 residues in the CDR3. Germline CDR1 SGDLS, CDR2 YYNGEE. The CDR3 DNA follows: TGTGCCAGCAGCGTAGGAGGTAGCGTGAACACCGGGGAGCTGTTTTTT. It encodes CASSVGGSVNTGELFF.

The CDR3 sequence is CASSLRGPTDTQYF. The DNA of the CDR3 is TGTGCCAGCAGCCTAAGGGGACCCACAGATACGCAGTATTTT. The V gene is TRBV28, the J gene TRBJ2-3; D possibly matches TRBD1 or TRBD2 (5 bases each). CDR3 size: 14 residues. V shed 6 bases and J shed 2 bases, with 12 bases lying between them. The germline V gene encodes CDR1 MDHEN and CDR2 SYDVKM. Complete variable domain (other parts from reference TRBV28 and TRBJ2-3): DVKVTQSSRYLVKRTGEKVFLECVQDMDHENMFWYRQDPGLGLRLIYFSYDVKMKEKGDIPEGYSVSREKKERFSLILESASTNQTSMYLCASSLRGPTDTQYFGPGTRLTVL.

The chain links TRBV28 to TRBJ1-2; a weak D match, TRBD1 (5 bases). V was cut by 3 bases and J by 5 bases, with 22 bases left in between. The CDR3 covers 17 residues. Germline lookup yields CDR1 MDHEN and CDR2 SYDVKM. CDR3: CASSLRWARDGRYGYTF. The CDR3 DNA reads TGTGCCAGCAGTTTGAGGTGGGCCCGGGACGGCCGATATGGCTACACCTTC.

The V call is TRBV28, the J call TRBJ1-1, with TRBD1 matching 10 bases. Germline V lookup: CDR1 MDHEN, CDR2 SYDVKM. This CDR3 comprises 13 residues. Trimming took 6 bases from V and 13 from J; bases not matched to a gene: 11. CDR3 nucleotide sequence: TGTGCCAGCAGCATACGACAGGGGGCTTCGGTTTTCTTT. Translation gives CASSIRQGASVFF.

This clone was counted a few times. V is TRBV28 and J is TRBJ2-3, with TRBD2 as a possible D gene (6 bases). V lost 5 bases and J lost 1, with 13 bases in between. The CDR3 is 15 residues long. Germline V gene data show CDR1 as MDHEN and CDR2 as SYDVKM. The CDR3 spells CASSGTSGGTDTQYF. The CDR3 DNA is TGTGCCAGCAGTGGGACTTCGGGGGGCACAGATACGCAGTATTTT.